This passage covers 10 T cell receptor beta chains from one sample sequenced in a study of shared clonotypes between healthy human individuals. TCRdb's copy holds only in-frame clones and misses some; the assay was immunoSEQ multiplex PCR. The table records about 710,000 clones, approximately 72% of them present only once. The sequencing sample was made of memory CD4+ T cells sorted from blood. The sample's subset: CD45RA-negative fraction. The receptor source for this set is a woman aged 25-40 years in good health.

This clone was recorded only once. The chain recombines TRBV14 with TRBJ2-7; 8 bases line up with TRBD1. Germline assignment: CDR1 SGHDN and CDR2 FVKESK. With 3 bases clipped from V and 2 bases from J, the junction kept 6 bases outside the gene matches. The CDR3 is 15 residues long. CDR3 loop: CASSHARQGPYEQYF. CDR3 nucleotide sequence: TGTGCCAGCAGCCATGCTAGACAGGGGCCCTACGAGCAGTACTTC.

There are a few counts of this clone. The genes are TRBV5-1 and TRBJ2-5, with 8 bases aligning to TRBD1. The germline V gene has CDR1 SGHRS and CDR2 YFSETQ. V lost 4 bases and J lost 4; bases outside the gene matches: 6. The CDR3 contains 14 residues. CDR3 region: CASSQGQGLETQYF. CDR3 bases: TGCGCCAGCAGCCAAGGACAGGGTTTAGAGACCCAGTACTTC.

As for this clone: The same CDR3 is also encoded by other DNA sequences in this sample. The chain carries TRBV18 and TRBJ2-3; D unresolved. In germline, CDR1 is KGHSH, CDR2 LQKENI. CDR3 length: 11 residues. V lost 3 bases and J lost 6, with 4 bases in between. The CDR3 bases are TGTGCCAGCTCACCGTCTGATACGCAGTATTTT. Its protein is CASSPSDTQYF.

A single count supports this clone. This sequence joins TRBV5-1 and TRBJ1-5; no reliable D call. This CDR3 is built from 15 residues. The germline V gene has CDR1 SGHRS and CDR2 YFSETQ. V lost 2 bases and J 2 bases, leaving 11 bases between the germline ends. The CDR3 spells CASSLTPGGNQPQHF. Here the CDR3 DNA reads TGCGCCAGCAGCTTAACCCCTGGGGGCAATCAGCCCCAGCATTTT.

This rearrangement joins TRBV28 to TRBJ1-5; D is perhaps TRBD1 (5 bases). V lost 3 bases and J lost 3, with 9 bases in between. This CDR3 contains 14 residues. Germline CDR1 MDHEN, CDR2 SYDVKM. CDR3 in amino acids: CASSFAGINQPQHF. Written as DNA, the CDR3 is TGTGCCAGCAGTTTCGCAGGGATCAATCAGCCCCAGCATTTT.

This clone was seen a single time. V and J are TRBV19 and TRBJ1-6; D remains ambiguous. Germline loops: CDR1 LNHDA, CDR2 SQIVND (reference sequence). V dropped 8 bases and J dropped 0 bases, with 8 bases sitting between them. There are 14 residues in the CDR3. CDR3 residues: CASQFSSYNSPLHF. The CDR3 bases are TGTGCCAGTCAGTTCAGCTCCTATAATTCACCCCTCCACTTT.

This chain joins TRBV18 and TRBJ2-5; weak D call: TRBD1 (5 bases). Trimming took 7 bases from V and 4 from J, leaving 19 bases between them. Germline V gives CDR1 KGHSH, CDR2 LQKENI. The CDR3 has 15 residues. CDR3 coding DNA: TGTGCCAGCTGTACTACGACAGACTCGGGAGAGACCCAGTACTTC. Protein product: CASCTTTDSGETQYF.

The rearrangement links TRBV11-2 to TRBJ2-5; TRBD2 matches at 13 bases. Germline-derived CDR1 and CDR2 are SGHAT and FQNNGV. The length of the CDR3 is 15 residues. Trimming took 4 bases from V and 3 from J; bases not matched to a gene: 2. CDR3 sequence reads: CASSSGLAGEETQYF. The DNA of the CDR3 is TGTGCCAGCAGCTCAGGACTAGCGGGAGAAGAGACCCAGTACTTC.

The V gene is TRBV27, the J gene TRBJ2-7; D could derive from TRBD1 or TRBD2 (6 bases each). CDR1 and CDR2 from the germline V gene are MNHEY and SMNVEV (reference sequence). CDR3 length equals 13 residues. Trimming pared 5 bases from V and 2 bases from J, leaving 10 bases between. As DNA, the CDR3 is TGTGCCAGCAGTAGAGGGGGGCCCTACGAGCAGTACTTC. This gives the protein CASSRGGPYEQYF.

In this sample, this clone turned up a few times. The chain employs TRBV10-3 and TRBJ2-2; D is ambiguous. The ends were cut back, 3 bases at V and 1 base at J, with 6 bases in the middle. Germline V gives CDR1 ENHRY, CDR2 SYGVKD. This CDR3 has 14 residues. This CDR3 is CAISDPGNTGELFF. CDR3 nucleotides: TGTGCCATCAGTGACCCGGGGAACACCGGGGAGCTGTTTTTT.